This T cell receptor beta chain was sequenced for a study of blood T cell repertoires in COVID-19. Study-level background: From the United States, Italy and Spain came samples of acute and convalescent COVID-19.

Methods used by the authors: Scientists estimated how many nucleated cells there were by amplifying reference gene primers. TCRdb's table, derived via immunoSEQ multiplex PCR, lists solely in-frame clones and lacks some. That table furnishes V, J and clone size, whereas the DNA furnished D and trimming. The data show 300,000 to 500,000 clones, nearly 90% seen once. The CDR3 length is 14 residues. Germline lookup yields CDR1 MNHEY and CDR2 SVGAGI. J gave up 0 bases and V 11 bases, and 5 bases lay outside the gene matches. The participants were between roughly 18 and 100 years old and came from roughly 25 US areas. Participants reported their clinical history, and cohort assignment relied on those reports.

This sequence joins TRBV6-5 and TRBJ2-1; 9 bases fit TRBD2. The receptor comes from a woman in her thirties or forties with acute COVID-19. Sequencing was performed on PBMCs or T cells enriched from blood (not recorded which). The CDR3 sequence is CALGRGGSYNEQFF. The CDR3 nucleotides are TGTGCCTTGGGGCGGGGGGGCTCCTACAATGAGCAGTTCTTC.